The 2 T cell receptor beta chains reported below all come from one sample, sequenced in a study of blood T cell repertoires in COVID-19. Some clones are missing from TCRdb's copy, which holds only in-frame ones; the method was immunoSEQ multiplex PCR. The sample shows tens of thousands of clones, roughly nine tenths of them seen only once. Sequenced material: peripheral blood. Receptor source: a woman of 80 years or more with acute or convalescent COVID-19.

The chain combines TRBV12-3 or TRBV12-4 with TRBJ2-7; D is possibly TRBD2 (6 bases). The V gene lost 9 bases and the J gene lost 2 bases, with 11 bases spanning the gap. This CDR3 is built from 12 residues. The CDR3 spells CASGKRAYEQYV. The CDR3 DNA reads as TGTGCCAGTGGAAAGCGGGCCTACGAGCAGTACGTC.

The chain has TRBV27 and TRBJ2-7; tentatively, D is TRBD1 (6 bases). Germline values: CDR1 MNHEY, CDR2 SMNVEV (reference sequence). This CDR3 is 15 amino acids long. V was cut by 4 bases and J by 6 bases, with 19 bases left in between. The CDR3 sequence: CASSSPLNRVGEQYV. The CDR3 DNA reads TGTGCCAGCAGTTCCCCCCTCAACAGGGTAGGCGAGCAGTACGTC.